This T cell receptor beta chain originates from a study of T cells in Graves' hyperthyroidism and ophthalmopathy. Study findings and constraints: Classification by a 13 V-J model distinguished ophthalmopathy from stable hyperthyroidism. Most clonotypes expanded in the thyroid (above 0.001) were also present in blood.

V was cut by 4 bases and J by 4 bases, with 16 bases left in between. Germline CDR1 reads SNHLY; CDR2 reads FYNNEI. CDR3 length: 15 amino acids. In regard to this clonotype: Its specificity is not known. Possible read error: a much larger clone is one base away.

The investigators amplified TCR beta CDR3 regions from RNA transcripts. First-round RT-PCR targeting the TCR CDR3 was performed with the HTBI primer set. TCRdb redid the calling of the multiplex PCR reads with MiXCR, one entry per CDR3 protein. Altogether hundreds of thousands of distinct CDR3 sequences are present, less than 25% being singletons, with the ten largest covering over 30%. The chain links TRBV2 to TRBJ1-1; tentatively, D is TRBD1 (6 bases). Sequenced material: blood. This sequence originates from a man between 25 and 39 years old with Graves' ophthalmopathy. The CDR3 DNA is TGTGCCAGCAGTGCAGGGGAGGTCATGAGCACTGAAGCTTTCTTT. Amino acid sequence: CASSAGEVMSTEAFF.